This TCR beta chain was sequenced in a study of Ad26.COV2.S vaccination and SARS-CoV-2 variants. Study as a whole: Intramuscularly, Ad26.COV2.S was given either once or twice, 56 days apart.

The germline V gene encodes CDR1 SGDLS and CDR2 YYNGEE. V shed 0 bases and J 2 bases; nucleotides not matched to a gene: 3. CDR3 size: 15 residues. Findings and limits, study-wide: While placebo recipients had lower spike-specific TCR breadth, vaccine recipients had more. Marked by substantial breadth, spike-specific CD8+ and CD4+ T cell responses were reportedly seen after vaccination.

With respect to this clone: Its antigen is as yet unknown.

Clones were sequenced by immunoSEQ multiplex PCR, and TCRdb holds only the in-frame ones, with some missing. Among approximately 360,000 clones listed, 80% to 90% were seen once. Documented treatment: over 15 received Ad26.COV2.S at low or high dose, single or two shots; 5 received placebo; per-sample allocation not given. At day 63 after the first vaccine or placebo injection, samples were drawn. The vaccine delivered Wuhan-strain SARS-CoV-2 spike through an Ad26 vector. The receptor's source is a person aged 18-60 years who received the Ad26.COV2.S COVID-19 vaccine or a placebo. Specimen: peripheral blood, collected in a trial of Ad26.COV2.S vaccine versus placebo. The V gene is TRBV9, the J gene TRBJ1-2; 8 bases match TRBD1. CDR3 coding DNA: TGTGCCAGCAGCGTAGGACAGGGGCGGAACTATGGCTACACCTTC. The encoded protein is CASSVGQGRNYGYTF.